The rows below give T cell receptor beta chains drawn from one sample of a study of PD-1 blockade in classical Hodgkin lymphoma. Generated by immunoSEQ multiplex PCR, the TCRdb table keeps only in-frame clones and is missing some. This sample yields 90,000 to 110,000 clones, of which over 85% are seen a single time; about 20% belongs to the top ten. This specimen was peripheral blood mononuclear cells (PBMCs), taken before the fourth cycle of nivolumab. All receptors come from a human donor with classical Hodgkin lymphoma. Both conserved end residues are part of each CDR3. The order of the fields is V gene, D gene, J gene, clone size, CDR3 protein, CDR3 DNA. D genes are given only for firm matches. The listing skips clone size in some rows; elsewhere it reads once, few, many or a size class.

V gene: TRBV25-1
D gene: -
J gene: TRBJ2-1
clone size: -
CDR3 protein: CASSELGGKFF
CDR3 DNA: TGTGCCAGCAGTGAATTGGGAGGCAAGTTCTTC

V gene: TRBV30
D gene: -
J gene: TRBJ2-6
clone size: -
CDR3 protein: CAKEESGANVLTF
CDR3 DNA: TGTGCCAAAGAGGAGTCTGGGGCCAACGTCCTGACTTTC

V gene: TRBV14
D gene: TRBD1
J gene: TRBJ2-5
clone size: -
CDR3 protein: CASSRQGLTKETQYF
CDR3 DNA: TGTGCCAGCAGCCGACAGGGTTTGACTAAAGAGACCCAGTACTTC

V gene: TRBV13
D gene: TRBD1
J gene: TRBJ2-7
clone size: -
CDR3 protein: CASSTRTGFSASSYEQYF
CDR3 DNA: TGTGCCAGCAGCACGCGGACAGGCTTTAGCGCAAGCTCCTACGAGCAGTACTTC

V gene: TRBV7-2
D gene: TRBD1
J gene: TRBJ2-2
clone size: few
CDR3 protein: CASSPRQGSAGELFF
CDR3 DNA: TGTGCCAGCAGCCCCCGACAGGGATCGGCCGGGGAGCTGTTTTTT

V gene: TRBV9
D gene: TRBD1
J gene: TRBJ2-1
clone size: -
CDR3 protein: CASSTRTGLNNEQFF
CDR3 DNA: TGTGCCAGCAGCACCCGGACAGGATTAAACAATGAGCAGTTCTTC

V gene: TRBV9
D gene: -
J gene: TRBJ1-5
clone size: -
CDR3 protein: CADVDSLNQPQHF
CDR3 DNA: TGTGCAGATGTGGACAGCCTCAATCAGCCCCAGCATTTT

V gene: TRBV5-4
D gene: -
J gene: TRBJ2-3
clone size: -
CDR3 protein: CASSLAGVVSGSTDTQYF
CDR3 DNA: TGTGCCAGCAGCTTGGCGGGGGTAGTTAGCGGAAGCACAGATACGCAGTATTTT

V gene: TRBV5-1
D gene: -
J gene: TRBJ2-7
clone size: -
CDR3 protein: CASSPTQNRVPYEQYF
CDR3 DNA: TGCGCCAGCAGCCCCACGCAGAACAGGGTACCCTACGAGCAGTACTTC

V gene: TRBV30
D gene: -
J gene: TRBJ1-4
clone size: -
CDR3 protein: CAWSEAGNEKLFF
CDR3 DNA: TGTGCCTGGAGTGAGGCGGGGAATGAAAAACTGTTTTTT

V gene: TRBV27
D gene: -
J gene: TRBJ2-2
clone size: -
CDR3 protein: CASSFLSTNTGELFF
CDR3 DNA: TGTGCCAGCAGTTTTTTATCCACGAACACCGGGGAGCTGTTTTTT

V gene: TRBV2
D gene: -
J gene: TRBJ2-7
clone size: -
CDR3 protein: CASSEWRAESYEQYF
CDR3 DNA: TGTGCCAGCAGTGAATGGCGGGCCGAGTCCTACGAGCAGTACTTC

V gene: TRBV4-1
D gene: -
J gene: TRBJ2-7
clone size: -
CDR3 protein: CASNGGSELEQYF
CDR3 DNA: TGCGCCAGCAACGGCGGTAGCGAGCTCGAGCAGTACTTC

V gene: TRBV10-3
D gene: -
J gene: TRBJ2-1
clone size: -
CDR3 protein: CAIRGVSSYNEQFF
CDR3 DNA: TGTGCCATCAGAGGGGTTAGCTCCTACAATGAGCAGTTCTTC

V gene: TRBV30
D gene: TRBD2
J gene: TRBJ2-5
clone size: -
CDR3 protein: CAWSVLGLRQETQYF
CDR3 DNA: TGTGCCTGGAGTGTACTGGGACTACGACAAGAGACCCAGTACTTC

V gene: TRBV6-1
D gene: TRBD1
J gene: TRBJ2-3
clone size: -
CDR3 protein: CASTPLGTGVDTQYF
CDR3 DNA: TGTGCCAGCACCCCCCTCGGGACAGGGGTAGATACGCAGTATTTT

V gene: TRBV6-1
D gene: -
J gene: TRBJ2-7
clone size: -
CDR3 protein: CASSTAGTPRFEQYF
CDR3 DNA: TGTGCCAGCAGTACCGCCGGGACGCCGCGTTTCGAGCAGTACTTC

V gene: TRBV10-1
D gene: TRBD2
J gene: TRBJ2-7
clone size: -
CDR3 protein: CASSESMREGGYEQYF
CDR3 DNA: TGCGCCAGCAGTGAGTCCATGCGGGAGGGCGGGTACGAGCAGTACTTC

V gene: TRBV6-4
D gene: TRBD2
J gene: TRBJ2-7
clone size: -
CDR3 protein: CASNIAGRLAGVFPHEQYF
CDR3 DNA: TGTGCCAGCAATATCGCTGGGAGACTAGCGGGAGTCTTTCCCCACGAGCAGTACTTC

V gene: TRBV4-3
D gene: -
J gene: TRBJ2-3
clone size: -
CDR3 protein: CASSQDVPGWDATDTQYF
CDR3 DNA: TGCGCCAGCAGCCAAGATGTCCCGGGCTGGGACGCCACAGATACGCAGTATTTT

V gene: TRBV27
D gene: TRBD2
J gene: TRBJ2-6
clone size: -
CDR3 protein: CASSPRLAGTSGANVLTF
CDR3 DNA: TGTGCCAGCAGTCCCCGACTAGCGGGAACCTCTGGGGCCAACGTCCTGACTTTC

V gene: TRBV5-6
D gene: -
J gene: TRBJ2-1
clone size: -
CDR3 protein: CASSLAGGLSKSSYNEQFF
CDR3 DNA: TGTGCCAGCAGCTTGGCTGGGGGTTTAAGCAAAAGCTCCTACAATGAGCAGTTCTTC

V gene: TRBV5-1
D gene: TRBD1
J gene: TRBJ2-1
clone size: -
CDR3 protein: CASSQAHRGEEQFF
CDR3 DNA: TGCGCCAGCAGCCAAGCCCACAGGGGGGAGGAGCAGTTCTTC

V gene: TRBV5-1
D gene: TRBD1
J gene: TRBJ2-7
clone size: -
CDR3 protein: CASSESLGTGIYEQYF
CDR3 DNA: TGCGCCAGCAGTGAGAGCTTGGGGACAGGGATCTACGAGCAGTACTTC

V gene: TRBV5-8
D gene: -
J gene: TRBJ1-4
clone size: once
CDR3 protein: CASSLVEGPNEKLFF
CDR3 DNA: TGTGCCAGCAGCTTGGTGGAGGGACCTAATGAAAAACTGTTTTTT

V gene: TRBV25-1
D gene: -
J gene: TRBJ2-7
clone size: -
CDR3 protein: CASSRATPVEQYF
CDR3 DNA: TGTGCCAGCAGTAGGGCGACCCCTGTCGAGCAGTACTTC

V gene: TRBV4-3
D gene: -
J gene: TRBJ2-7
clone size: few
CDR3 protein: CASSQAGTGEQYF
CDR3 DNA: TGCGCCAGCAGCCAAGCCGGAACAGGCGAGCAGTACTTC

V gene: TRBV4-1
D gene: -
J gene: TRBJ2-1
clone size: -
CDR3 protein: CASSQEGPPRNYEQFF
CDR3 DNA: TGCGCCAGCAGCCAAGAGGGGCCCCCTAGGAATTATGAGCAGTTCTTC

V gene: TRBV15
D gene: -
J gene: TRBJ2-7
clone size: once
CDR3 protein: CATSRDRLFSYEQYF
CDR3 DNA: TGTGCCACCAGCAGAGACAGGCTGTTCTCCTACGAGCAGTACTTC

V gene: TRBV6-5
D gene: -
J gene: TRBJ1-1
clone size: -
CDR3 protein: CASSGLNMNTEAFF
CDR3 DNA: TGTGCCAGCTCCGGCCTTAACATGAACACTGAAGCTTTCTTT

V gene: TRBV28
D gene: -
J gene: TRBJ1-2
clone size: -
CDR3 protein: CASSLGQNYGYTF
CDR3 DNA: TGTGCCAGCAGTTTGGGTCAGAACTATGGCTACACCTTC

V gene: TRBV19
D gene: -
J gene: TRBJ1-4
clone size: -
CDR3 protein: CASSRVGTTNEKLFF
CDR3 DNA: TGTGCCAGTAGTAGGGTCGGGACCACTAATGAAAAACTGTTTTTT

V gene: TRBV6-5
D gene: -
J gene: TRBJ2-7
clone size: -
CDR3 protein: CASSQTSESSEQYF
CDR3 DNA: TGTGCCAGCAGCCAGACTAGTGAATCCTCCGAGCAGTACTTC

V gene: TRBV11-2
D gene: TRBD1
J gene: TRBJ2-7
clone size: -
CDR3 protein: CASSQGTGGKQSYEQYF
CDR3 DNA: TGTGCCAGCAGCCAAGGGACAGGGGGCAAACAATCCTACGAGCAGTACTTC

V gene: TRBV5-6
D gene: -
J gene: TRBJ2-1
clone size: -
CDR3 protein: CASSLSGREFGEQFF
CDR3 DNA: TGTGCCAGCAGCTTGTCGGGCAGGGAGTTTGGTGAGCAGTTCTTC

V gene: TRBV5-6
D gene: -
J gene: TRBJ2-1
clone size: -
CDR3 protein: CASAARQSSSYNEQFF
CDR3 DNA: TGTGCCAGCGCCGCCCGACAGTCAAGCTCCTACAATGAGCAGTTCTTC